This is a list of T cell receptor beta chains from one sample in a study of blood T cell repertoires in COVID-19. Some clones are missing from TCRdb's copy, which holds only in-frame ones; the method was immunoSEQ multiplex PCR. This table has roughly 230,000 clones, around 83% appearing once. Sequencing was done on a sample of peripheral blood. Source of these receptors: a middle-aged man with active or convalescent COVID-19. The CDR3 runs from the conserved cysteine through the conserved F or W.

cdr3_aa v_call
CASSSSGISYEQYF TRBV6-5
CASSEGQGYEQYF TRBV9
CASSLAGFDEQYF TRBV5-1
CARRTKSEQYF TRBV19
CASSPRTGLTDTQYF TRBV4-1
CSVEGSGLVYNEQFF TRBV29-1
CASSYRTGAYEQYF TRBV11-1
CASKNLSGGYTF TRBV6-6
CASSAGAGPPTDTQYF TRBV2
CASSLDPSGRGNTEAFF TRBV5-1
CASSKGQRSLYGYTF TRBV19
CASTSGTENEKLFF TRBV6-5
CASSTGAGNTIYF TRBV12-3/TRBV12-4
CAWSSGTGDFVRDEKLFF TRBV30
CATSGNRDTEAFF TRBV24-1
CASSILRDSYNEQFF TRBV19
CASAGSGNTIYF TRBV4-3
CASSLEGSVADTQYF TRBV7-9
CASSQGGGGYTF TRBV6-2/TRBV6-3
CASSDRPGVHEYF TRBV7-2
CASRVGQNGYTF TRBV6-5
CASSLAVVYGGGFSDTQYF TRBV5-6
CASSPSAFYGYTF TRBV3-1/TRBV3-2
CASSLTSGYNEQFF TRBV3-1/TRBV3-2
CAISETGGNTIYF TRBV10-3
CASRSIGAYEQYF TRBV27
CASSASLVYNEQFF TRBV2
CASSLSFGGYTF TRBV7-9
CAISSGGELTDTQYF TRBV10-3
CASSELPRGEVGSGEQFF TRBV25-1
CASSTGGAYGYTF TRBV5-1
CASTGQGNTEAFF TRBV2
CASSAAPDEDSSF TRBV5-1
CSVVAWGRTNPGTQYF TRBV29-1